The 10 T cell receptor beta chains reported below all come from one sample, sequenced in a study of T cell changes during pregnancy in multiple sclerosis. Clones were read by immunoSEQ multiplex PCR, and TCRdb kept only the in-frame ones, dropping some. This sample has around 44,000 clones, with roughly 87% found just once. The source material was CD8+ T cells from peripheral blood mononuclear cells, sampled in the first trimester of pregnancy. The receptors derive from a female donor with multiple sclerosis, enrolled in a pregnancy study.

This chain connects TRBV2 to TRBJ1-2; D gene ambiguous. The CDR3 has 14 residues. V dropped 2 bases and J dropped 4 bases, with 11 bases sitting between them. CDR1 and CDR2 (germline): SNHLY, FYNNEI. CDR3 nucleotides: TGTGCCAGCAGTGAAACGGGAGGAGGCTATGGCTACACCTTC. This codes for CASSETGGGYGYTF.

The chain is built from TRBV7-3 and TRBJ2-4; TRBD1 is a possible D gene (5 bases). The V end lost 1 base, the J end lost 6 bases, and 25 bases lay between the germline ends. The germline CDR1 and CDR2 sequences are SGHTA and FQGTGA. This CDR3 is 19 amino acids long. For the CDR3, the DNA is TGTGCCAGCAGCTTAAACCCGACAGCCACGGACCCTCTCGTAAACATTCAGTACTTC. It yields the protein CASSLNPTATDPLVNIQYF.

V usage is TRBV27 and J usage is TRBJ2-1; 9 bases are shared with TRBD2. The CDR3 runs to 15 residues. CDR1 MNHEY and CDR2 SMNVEV come from the germline V gene (reference sequence). J was trimmed by 3 bases and V by 5 bases; bases with no gene match: 5. The CDR3 reads CASSPASGDYNEQFF. CDR3 nucleotide sequence: TGTGCCAGCAGTCCCGCTAGCGGGGACTACAATGAGCAGTTCTTC.

V usage is TRBV27 and J usage is TRBJ2-7, with TRBD2 as a possible D gene (6 bases). Germline V lookup: CDR1 MNHEY, CDR2 SMNVEV (reference sequence). The V end lost 2 bases, the J end lost 2 bases, and 13 bases lay between the germline ends. The CDR3 runs 15 residues. The DNA for the CDR3 is TGTGCCAGCAGTTTAACTCGGACTAAAACCTACGAGCAGTACTTC. This sequence encodes CASSLTRTKTYEQYF.

The V call is TRBV29-1, the J call TRBJ2-7; D is perhaps TRBD2 (6 bases). Germline V gene lookup returns CDR1 SQVTM and CDR2 ANQGSEA. Trimming removed 7 bases from V and 3 bases from J, with 25 bases in between. The CDR3 length is 16 residues. In nucleotides, the CDR3 is TGCAGCGCCCTACTGGTGGGAACTTTGGGAGGCTACGAGCAGTACTTC. Amino acids: CSALLVGTLGGYEQYF.

The V gene is TRBV7-3, the J gene TRBJ1-1; 8 bases fit TRBD1. Germline loops: CDR1 SGHTA, CDR2 FQGTGA. J gave up 7 bases and V 0 bases, and 1 base lay outside the gene matches. The CDR3 contains 13 residues. CDR3 amino acids: CASSLTGTGEAFF. The CDR3 DNA sequence: TGTGCCAGCAGCTTAACTGGGACAGGTGAAGCTTTCTTT. Filled out from reference TRBV7-3 and TRBJ1-1, the complete variable domain reads GAGVSQTPSNKVTEKGKYVELRCDPISGHTALYWYRQSLGQGPEFLIYFQGTGAADDSGLPNDRFFAVRPEGSVSTLKIQRTERGDSAVYLCASSLTGTGEAFFGQGTRLTVV.

This sequence joins TRBV19 and TRBJ2-1, with 7 bases that match TRBD2. CDR3 length: 15 amino acids. Germline V CDR1 and CDR2: LNHDA, SQIVND (reference sequence). V lost 3 bases, J lost 1 base, and 3 bases stayed unmatched. CDR3 residues: CASSMGSGSYNEQFF. The DNA of the CDR3 is TGTGCCAGTAGTATGGGTAGCGGGTCCTACAATGAGCAGTTCTTC.

The rearrangement uses TRBV7-9 and TRBJ1-1; TRBD1 aligns across 7 bases. The CDR3 sequence is 14 residues long. The germline V gene has CDR1 SEHNR and CDR2 FQNEAQ (reference sequence). With V trimmed by 5 bases and J by 2 bases, 5 bases remained unmatched. CDR3 nucleotide sequence: TGTGCCAGCAGCCCAGGACAGGCTAACACTGAAGCTTTCTTT. Its translation is CASSPGQANTEAFF.

The chain employs TRBV27 and TRBJ2-5; 8 bases fit TRBD2. The junction had 16 bases not matched to a gene; V was cut back by 8 bases and J by 2 bases. CDR1 and CDR2 (germline): MNHEY, SMNVEV (reference sequence). The CDR3 is 17 amino acids. In DNA form, the CDR3 reads TGTGCCAGCGCCGTTATAGGGACGGGGGGGGTTCAAGAGACCCAGTACTTC. This codes for CASAVIGTGGVQETQYF.

In its sample, this clone was seen once. This chain joins TRBV9 and TRBJ1-1; 9 bases align to TRBD1. The germline CDR1 and CDR2 sequences are SGDLS and YYNGEE. The J segment lost 3 bases and the V segment lost 2 bases, leaving 14 bases of the junction unmatched. The CDR3 is made up of 18 amino acids. In nucleotides, the CDR3 is TGTGCCAGCAGCGTGGCTAGGACAGGGGCACTGGGTGACACTGAAGCTTTCTTT. It codes for CASSVARTGALGDTEAFF.